These 3 T cell receptor beta chains were all obtained from the same sample, sequenced in a study of blood T cells in healthy people across ages. A J-beta primer mix and a sample-barcoded 5' primer were used in a second PCR of about 6 to 12 cycles. Each CDR3 protein gets one entry after TCRdb re-called the 5' RACE reads with MiXCR. The sample yields about 680,000 distinct CDR3 sequences, approximately 50% seen once. The sequenced sample was blood. The source is a woman aged 55-70 years in good health.

The chain uses TRBV6-1 and TRBJ2-1; D perhaps matches TRBD2 (6 bases). CDR3 length: 18 amino acids. In germline, CDR1 is MNHNS, CDR2 SASEGT. The germline V and J ends were trimmed by 6 bases and 5 bases, with 26 bases remaining between them. The CDR3 bases are TGTGCCAGCAGCCTATCCCCACCGGGACTCATAGGCAACAATGAGCAGTTCTTC. It specifies CASSLSPPGLIGNNEQFF.

This clonotype has more than one count but fewer than ten. J is TRBJ2-7 and V is TRBV7-2; D not resolved. Germline V gives CDR1 SGHTA, CDR2 FQGNSA. Trimming took off 5 bases at V and 0 bases at J, with 8 bases between the two ends. The CDR3 covers 13 residues. CDR3 DNA: TGTGCCAGCAGCCCGCCCATCTCCTACGAGCAGTACTTC. The encoded protein is CASSPPISYEQYF.

This clonotype came up a few times. The rearrangement uses TRBV20-1 and TRBJ1-6, with 7 nucleotides matching TRBD1. Germline lookup yields CDR1 DFQATT and CDR2 SNEGSKA (reference sequence). CDR3 length equals 13 residues. V lost 1 base and J lost 13; bases outside the gene matches: 7. This CDR3 is CSARGTGVDPLHF. The CDR3 DNA follows: TGCAGTGCTAGAGGGACAGGCGTGGATCCCCTCCACTTT.